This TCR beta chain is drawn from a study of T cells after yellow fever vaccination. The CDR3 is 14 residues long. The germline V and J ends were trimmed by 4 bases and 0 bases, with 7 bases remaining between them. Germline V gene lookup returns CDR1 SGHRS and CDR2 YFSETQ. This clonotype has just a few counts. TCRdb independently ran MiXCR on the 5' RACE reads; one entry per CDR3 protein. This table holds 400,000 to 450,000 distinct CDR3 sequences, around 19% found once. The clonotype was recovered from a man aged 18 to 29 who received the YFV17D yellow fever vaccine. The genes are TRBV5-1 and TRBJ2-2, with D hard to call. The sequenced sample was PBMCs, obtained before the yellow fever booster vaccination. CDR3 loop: CASSIYTNTGELFF. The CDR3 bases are TGCGCCAGCAGCATATATACGAACACCGGGGAGCTGTTTTTT.